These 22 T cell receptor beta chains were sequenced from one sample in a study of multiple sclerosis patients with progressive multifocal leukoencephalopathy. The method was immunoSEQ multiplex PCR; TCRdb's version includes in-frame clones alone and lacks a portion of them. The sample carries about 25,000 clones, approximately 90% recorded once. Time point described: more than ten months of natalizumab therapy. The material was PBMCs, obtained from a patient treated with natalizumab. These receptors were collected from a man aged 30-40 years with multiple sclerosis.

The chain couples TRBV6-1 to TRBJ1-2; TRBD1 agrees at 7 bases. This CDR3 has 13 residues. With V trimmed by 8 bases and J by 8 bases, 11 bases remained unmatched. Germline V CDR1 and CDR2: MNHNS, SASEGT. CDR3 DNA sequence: TGTGCCAGCCTAAGACAGGGTAGTGTGGGCTACACCTTC. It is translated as CASLRQGSVGYTF.

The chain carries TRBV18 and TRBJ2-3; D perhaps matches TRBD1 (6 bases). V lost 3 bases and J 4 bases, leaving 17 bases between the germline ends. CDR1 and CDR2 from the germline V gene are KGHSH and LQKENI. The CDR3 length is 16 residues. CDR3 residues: CASSPLITGSPDTQYF. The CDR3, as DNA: TGTGCCAGCTCACCCTTAATTACAGGGTCTCCAGATACGCAGTATTTT.

The CDR3 DNA follows: TGTGCCAGCAGCCCACCAGCGGGCCCACCCTCTCTATCTCGGGCCAACGTCCTGACTTTC. It translates to CASSPPAGPPSLSRANVLTF. The chain links TRBV14 to TRBJ2-6; tentatively, D is TRBD2 (6 bases). CDR3 length equals 20 residues. Germline CDR1 and CDR2: SGHDN and FVKESK. V gave up 4 bases and J gave up 5 bases, with 27 bases separating them.

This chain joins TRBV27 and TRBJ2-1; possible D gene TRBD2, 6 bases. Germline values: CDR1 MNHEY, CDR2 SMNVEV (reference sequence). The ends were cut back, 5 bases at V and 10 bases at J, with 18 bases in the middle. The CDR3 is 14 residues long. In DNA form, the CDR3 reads TGTGCCAGCAGTCCCACCAGACTAGACTCGGAGCAGTTCTTC. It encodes CASSPTRLDSEQFF.

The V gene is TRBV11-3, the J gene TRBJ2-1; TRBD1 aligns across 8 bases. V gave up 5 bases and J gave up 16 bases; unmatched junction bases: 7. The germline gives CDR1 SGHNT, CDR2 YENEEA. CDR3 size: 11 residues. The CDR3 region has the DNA TGTGCCAGCAGCCACCGGGACAGGCTCTTCTTC. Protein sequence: CASSHRDRLFF.

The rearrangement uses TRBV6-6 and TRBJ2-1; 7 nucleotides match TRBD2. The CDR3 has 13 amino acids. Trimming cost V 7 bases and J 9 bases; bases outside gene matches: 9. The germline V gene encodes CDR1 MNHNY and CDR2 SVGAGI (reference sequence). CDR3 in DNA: TGTGCCAGCAAGGCGCGGGAGTTGAGTGAGCAGTTCTTC. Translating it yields CASKARELSEQFF.

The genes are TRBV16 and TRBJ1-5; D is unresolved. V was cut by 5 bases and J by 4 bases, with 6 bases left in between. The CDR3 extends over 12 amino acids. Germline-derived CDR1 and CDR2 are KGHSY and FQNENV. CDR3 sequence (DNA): TGTGCCAGCAGCGAGGGAAATCAGCCCCAGCATTTT. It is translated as CASSEGNQPQHF.

Here the CDR3 reads CASSPVAGGYNEQFF. The CDR3 coding sequence is TGTGCCAGCAGCCCCGTTGCGGGAGGCTACAATGAGCAGTTCTTC. The J gene is TRBJ2-1, the V gene TRBV11-3; 8 nucleotides agree with TRBD2. J lost 3 bases, V lost 5 bases, and 6 bases had no gene match. CDR3 size: 15 residues. Germline assignment: CDR1 SGHNT and CDR2 YENEEA.

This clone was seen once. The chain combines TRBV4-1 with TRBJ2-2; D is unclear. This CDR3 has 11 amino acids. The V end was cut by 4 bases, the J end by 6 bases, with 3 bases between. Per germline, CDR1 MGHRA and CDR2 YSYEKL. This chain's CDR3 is CASSPPGELFF. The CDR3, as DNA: TGCGCCAGCAGCCCCCCCGGGGAGCTGTTTTTT.

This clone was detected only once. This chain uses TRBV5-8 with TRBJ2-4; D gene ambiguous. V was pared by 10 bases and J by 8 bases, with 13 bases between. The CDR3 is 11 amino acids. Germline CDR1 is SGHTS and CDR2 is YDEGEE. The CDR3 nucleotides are TGTGCCTCCTCAAACCTTTACATTCAGTACTTC. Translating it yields CASSNLYIQYF.

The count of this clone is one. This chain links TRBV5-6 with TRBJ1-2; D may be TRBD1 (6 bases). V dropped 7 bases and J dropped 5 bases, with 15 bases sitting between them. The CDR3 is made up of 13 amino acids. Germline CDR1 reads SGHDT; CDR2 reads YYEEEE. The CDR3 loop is CASRGGVLYGYTF. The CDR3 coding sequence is TGTGCCAGCCGGGGGGGCGTTTTATATGGCTACACCTTC.

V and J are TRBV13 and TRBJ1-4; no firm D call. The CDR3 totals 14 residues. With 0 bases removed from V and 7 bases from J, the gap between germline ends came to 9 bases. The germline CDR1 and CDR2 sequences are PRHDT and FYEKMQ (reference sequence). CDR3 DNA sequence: TGTGCCAGCAGCTTAGGTGGGTTGGGTGAAAAACTGTTTTTT. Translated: CASSLGGLGEKLFF. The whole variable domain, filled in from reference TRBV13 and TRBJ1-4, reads AAGVIQSPRHLIKEKRETATLKCYPIPRHDTVYWYQQGPGQDPQFLISFYEKMQSDKGSIPDRFSAQQFSDYHSELNMSSLELGDSALYFCASSLGGLGEKLFFGSGTQLSVL.

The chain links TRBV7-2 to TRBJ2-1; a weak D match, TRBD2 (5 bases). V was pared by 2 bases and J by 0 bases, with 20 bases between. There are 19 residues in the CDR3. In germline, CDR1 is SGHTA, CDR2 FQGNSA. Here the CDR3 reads CASSLTRRQSRGSYNEQFF. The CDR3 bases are TGTGCCAGCAGCTTAACCCGGAGGCAATCTCGAGGCTCCTACAATGAGCAGTTCTTC. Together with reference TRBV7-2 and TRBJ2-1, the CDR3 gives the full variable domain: GAGVSQSPSNKVTEKGKDVELRCDPISGHTALYWYRQSLGQGLEFLIYFQGNSAPDKSGLPSDRFSAERTGGSVSTLTIQRTQQEDSAVYLCASSLTRRQSRGSYNEQFFGPGTRLTVL.

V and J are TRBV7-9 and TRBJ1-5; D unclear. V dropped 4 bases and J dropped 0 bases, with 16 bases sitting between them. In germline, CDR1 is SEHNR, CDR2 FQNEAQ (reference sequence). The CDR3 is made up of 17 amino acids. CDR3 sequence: CASSSMSGGYSNQPQHF. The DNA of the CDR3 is TGTGCCAGCAGCTCAATGTCAGGAGGTTATAGCAATCAGCCCCAGCATTTT.

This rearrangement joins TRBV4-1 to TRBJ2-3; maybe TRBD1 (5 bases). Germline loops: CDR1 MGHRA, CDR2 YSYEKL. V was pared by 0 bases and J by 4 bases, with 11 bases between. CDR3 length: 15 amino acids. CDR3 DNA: TGCGCCAGCAGCCAAGAGCCATTAGGGGCAGATACGCAGTATTTT. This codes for CASSQEPLGADTQYF.

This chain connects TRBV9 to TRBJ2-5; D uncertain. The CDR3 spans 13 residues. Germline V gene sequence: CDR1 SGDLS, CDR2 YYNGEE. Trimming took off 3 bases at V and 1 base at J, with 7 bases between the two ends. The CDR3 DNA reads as TGTGCCAGCAGCGGTTGGGCCCAAGAGACCCAGTACTTC. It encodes CASSGWAQETQYF.

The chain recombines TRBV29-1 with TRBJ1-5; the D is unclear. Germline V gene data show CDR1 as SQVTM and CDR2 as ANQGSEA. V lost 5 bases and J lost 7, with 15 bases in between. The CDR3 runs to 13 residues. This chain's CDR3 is CSVRHQEDQPQHF. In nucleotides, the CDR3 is TGCAGCGTTCGACACCAGGAAGACCAGCCCCAGCATTTT.

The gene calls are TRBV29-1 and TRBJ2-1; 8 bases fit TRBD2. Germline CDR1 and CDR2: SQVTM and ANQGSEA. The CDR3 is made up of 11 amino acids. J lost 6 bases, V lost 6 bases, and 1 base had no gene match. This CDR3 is CSVGTSNEQFF. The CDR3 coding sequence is TGCAGCGTAGGGACTAGCAATGAGCAGTTCTTC.

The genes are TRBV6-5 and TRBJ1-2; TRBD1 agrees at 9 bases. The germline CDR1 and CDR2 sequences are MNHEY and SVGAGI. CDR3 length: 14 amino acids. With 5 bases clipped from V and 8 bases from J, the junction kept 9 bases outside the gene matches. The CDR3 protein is CASSRDRARDGYTF. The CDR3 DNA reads TGTGCCAGCAGTAGGGACAGGGCTCGAGACGGCTACACCTTC.

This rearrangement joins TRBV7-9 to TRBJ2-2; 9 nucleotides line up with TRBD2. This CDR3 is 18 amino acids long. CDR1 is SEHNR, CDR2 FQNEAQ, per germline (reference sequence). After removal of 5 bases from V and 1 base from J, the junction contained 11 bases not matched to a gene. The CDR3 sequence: CASSEDRLAGQNTGELFF. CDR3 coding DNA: TGTGCCAGCAGCGAGGACCGCCTAGCGGGGCAGAACACCGGGGAGCTGTTTTTT.

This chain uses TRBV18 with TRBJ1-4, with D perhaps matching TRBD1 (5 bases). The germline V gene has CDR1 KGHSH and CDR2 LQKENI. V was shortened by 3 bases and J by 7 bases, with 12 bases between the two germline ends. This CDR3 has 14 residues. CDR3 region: CASSPGPQAEKLFF. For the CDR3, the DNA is TGTGCCAGCTCACCGGGACCCCAGGCTGAAAAACTGTTTTTT.

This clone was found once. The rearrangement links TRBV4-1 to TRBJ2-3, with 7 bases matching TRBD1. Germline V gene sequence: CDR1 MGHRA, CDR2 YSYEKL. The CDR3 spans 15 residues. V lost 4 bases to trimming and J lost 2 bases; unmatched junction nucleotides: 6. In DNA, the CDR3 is TGCGCCAGCAGCCTCGGGACAGCATACACAGATACGCAGTATTTT. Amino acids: CASSLGTAYTDTQYF.